The source of this T cell receptor beta chain is a study of molecular identifiers for immune sequencing clone quantification (dated by TCRdb to between 2018 and 2020). Regarding the study in general: For a replicate experiment, RNA from approximately 20,000 or 100,000 naive CD8 T cells was divided into five aliquots, of which four were sequenced. This methods study used CD8 T cells to benchmark TCR RNA copy counting and molecular-identifier clustering-based TCR repertoire sequencing (MIDCIRS). Study-wide conclusions, independent of this receptor: When barcode sub-clustering was left out, chimeric consensus sequences inflated TCR diversity, with chimeras reaching as high as 47%. Spiked-in Jurkat TCR RNA equal to a single cell's worth was reported to be detectable even within 1,100,000 naive CD8 T cells. Approximately 3.1 recovered TCR RNA copies per cell were obtained by modeling, versus about ten by digital PCR, implying a capture efficiency of about 30%. Clones above 20 RNA copies held over 97% of molecules in CMV-specific effector cells but under 1% in naive cells. The sizes of highly expanded clones could end up underestimated when identical TCR molecules share a barcode. The naive libraries included spiked-in Jurkat TCR RNA (roughly 9 copies' worth), and this RNA is not part of the donor repertoire.

Receptors were amplified or captured by PCR. Data came from a NextSeq 500. Preparation of bulk TCR libraries followed a previously described approach, with the TCR primers listed in Table S5. Purification of total RNA was performed with the Qiagen AllPrep DNA/RNA kit. Before analysis, reads from multiple sequencing runs of the same library were pooled. The study's own analysis went as follows. Reads were retained only if their TCR constant sequence matched exactly, and those retained reads were trimmed to 150 nt and grouped according to their 12-nt molecular barcodes. Reads in each barcode group were sub-clustered using a 15% Levenshtein threshold, and a quality-weighted consensus sequence was built for each RNA molecule. Non-functional sequences were excluded, and lower-count sequences lying one edit away from another sequence were also excluded. Barcode sub-clusters with fewer than 20% of the maximum read count were removed, based on fitting two negative binomial distributions. Using fastp at Q25 and MiXCR, TCRdb reprocessed the public reads and kept productive beta chains. Rows with a matching CDR3 protein are joined into one entry that keeps the most common DNA and genes. The V and J calls come from TCRdb's annotation, not from the publication. The sample table records around 480,000 distinct CDR3 sequences; less than 30% of these occur just once. The ten most abundant clones make up over 0.6% of the sample.

Libraries of naive CD8 T cells were built from around 20,000 to 1,000,000 sorted cells, with 10%, 30% or 50% of the purified RNA used. Naive CD8 T cells, defined as CD8+CD4-CCR7+CD45RA+, were FACS-sorted into RLT Plus buffer on a BD FACSAria II. Roughly ten TCR copies' worth of Jurkat RNA were spiked into about 19,000-1,100,000 naive CD8 T cell samples to test detection sensitivity. CD8 T cells were enriched with RosetteSep CD8+ T Cell Enrichment Cocktail and Ficoll-Paque, followed by ACK red cell lysis. The table lists this clonotype with many counts. Its target antigen remains unknown. Qualities for individual bases were not recorded, and no much larger clone is one base off. The receptor was isolated from a human donor in good health. Some libraries in this study had Jurkat cell RNA spiked in. What was sequenced was naive CD8+ T cells from blood, with Jurkat cell RNA spiked in. In the paper's terms, the cell subset or site label means: FACS-sorted CD8+CD4-CCR7+CD45RA+ naive T cells.

The CDR3 loop reads CASSQFQTADTQYF. The DNA sequence follows: TGTGCCAGCAGCCAATTCCAGACTGCAGATACGCAGTATTTT. The V and J genes are TRBV14 and TRBJ2-3; no D segment can be confidently identified. At the junction V is shortened by 2 bases and J by 4 bases, with 10 bases in between. The CDR3 runs 14 amino acids, cysteine and phenylalanine included. The only DNA kept is the CDR3, 42 bases in frame from the first base. CDR1 SGHDN and CDR2 FVKESK are derived from the germline V gene.